This T cell receptor (beta chain) was retrieved from a study of T-cell memory formation after mild COVID-19. Study-level information: The TCR clusters were mostly specific to one donor.

The CDR3 totals 14 residues. V was pared by 2 bases and J by 5 bases, with 4 bases of the junction left unmatched. Germline-derived CDR1 and CDR2 are KGHSH and LQKENI. In its sample, this clonotype was seen a few times. What it binds is not known. Study-wide points: Whereas later expanders leaned CD4+, clones contracting day 15 to 85 showed a balanced CD4/CD8 makeup. Researchers found some responding clones in pre-infection memory, a sign that cross-reactive memory joined. Largely, contracting CD4+ clones fell within CM and EM, and contracting CD8+ clones within EMRA.

TCRdb used MiXCR to reprocess the 5' RACE reads, holding one entry per CDR3 protein. The sample lists around 440,000 distinct CDR3 sequences, over 15% occurring once. The chain joins TRBV18 to TRBJ2-7, with 9 bases fitting TRBD1. The sequenced sample consisted of PBMCs or a T cell subset sorted from them (not recorded which). The origin of this receptor is an adult woman who had mild COVID-19 (a few samples of this study predate the infection). Cell type and time point are not known. CDR3 in amino acids: CASSPMGQGNEQYF. The CDR3, as DNA: TGTGCCAGCTCACCAATGGGACAGGGCAACGAGCAGTACTTC.